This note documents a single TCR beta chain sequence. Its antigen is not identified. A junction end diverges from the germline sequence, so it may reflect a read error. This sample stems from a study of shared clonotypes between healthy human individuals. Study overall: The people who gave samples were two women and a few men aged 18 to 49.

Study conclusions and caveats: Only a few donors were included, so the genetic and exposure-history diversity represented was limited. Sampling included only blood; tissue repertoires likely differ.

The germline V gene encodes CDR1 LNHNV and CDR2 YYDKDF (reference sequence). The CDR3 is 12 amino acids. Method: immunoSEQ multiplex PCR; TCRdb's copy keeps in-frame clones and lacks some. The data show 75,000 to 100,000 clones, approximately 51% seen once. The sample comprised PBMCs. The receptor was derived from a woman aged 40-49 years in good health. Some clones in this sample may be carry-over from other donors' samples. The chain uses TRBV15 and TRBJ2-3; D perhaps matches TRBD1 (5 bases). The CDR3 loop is CATSRDTGTQYF. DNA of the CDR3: TGTGCCACCAGCAGAGATACAGGTACGCAGTATTTT.